This T cell receptor (beta chain) was recovered during a study of control samples from healthy donors and cancer patients. Sequencing was performed with immunoSEQ multiplex PCR; in TCRdb, only in-frame clones are kept and a portion is missing. The sample contains approximately 120,000 clones, roughly 84% of which appear only once. CDR3 length equals 19 residues. Germline CDR1 SEHNR, CDR2 FQNEAQ (reference sequence). Trimming at V came to 6 bases and at J to 0 bases, leaving 10 bases not matched to a gene. Material for sequencing was blood. The rearrangement uses TRBV7-9 and TRBJ2-3; 15 bases are shared with TRBD2. The receptor was derived from a man aged 35 to 55 in good health. The CDR3: CASRSSPGTSGGSTDTQYF. The CDR3 DNA sequence: TGTGCCAGCAGGTCAAGTCCCGGGACTAGCGGGGGGAGCACAGATACGCAGTATTTT.